This section outlines one T cell receptor beta chain sequence together with its context. Original analysis: Amplification from reference gene primers served as the basis for estimated nucleated cell counts. Using immunoSEQ multiplex PCR, the repertoire was profiled, and TCRdb retains in-frame clones only, with some absent. That table is the source of V, J and clone size, and D and trimming were worked out from the DNA. Among a few hundred thousand clones listed, around four fifths were seen once. These data belong to a study of blood T cell repertoires in COVID-19. The length of the CDR3 is 16 residues. CDR1 is LNHDA, CDR2 SQIVND, per germline (reference sequence). V was pared by 6 bases and J by 7 bases, with 21 bases between.

V and J are TRBV19 and TRBJ1-4; tentative D call: TRBD1 (5 bases). The TCR was taken from a woman in her 50s with acute or convalescent COVID-19. The source material was peripheral blood. CDR3 region: CASSPSAGLMSEKLFF. The DNA for the CDR3 is TGTGCCAGTAGCCCCTCCGCAGGGCTAATGAGTGAAAAACTGTTTTTT.